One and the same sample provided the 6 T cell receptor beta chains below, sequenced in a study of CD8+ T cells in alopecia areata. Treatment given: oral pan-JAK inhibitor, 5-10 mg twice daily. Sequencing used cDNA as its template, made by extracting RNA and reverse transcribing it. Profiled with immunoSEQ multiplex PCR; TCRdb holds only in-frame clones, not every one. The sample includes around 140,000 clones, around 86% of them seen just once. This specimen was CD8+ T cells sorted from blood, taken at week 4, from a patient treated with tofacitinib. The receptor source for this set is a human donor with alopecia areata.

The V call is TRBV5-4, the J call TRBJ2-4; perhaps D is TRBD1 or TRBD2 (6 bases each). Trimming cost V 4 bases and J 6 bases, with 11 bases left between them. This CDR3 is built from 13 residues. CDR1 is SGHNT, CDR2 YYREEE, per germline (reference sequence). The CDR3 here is CASSPEGGNIQYF. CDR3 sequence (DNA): TGTGCCAGCAGCCCGGAGGGGGGAAACATTCAGTACTTC. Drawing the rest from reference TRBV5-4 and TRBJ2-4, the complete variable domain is ETGVTQSPTHLIKTRGQQVTLRCSSQSGHNTVSWYQQALGQGPQFIFQYYREEENGRGNFPPRFSGLQFPNYSSELNVNALELDDSALYLCASSPEGGNIQYFGAGTRLSVL.

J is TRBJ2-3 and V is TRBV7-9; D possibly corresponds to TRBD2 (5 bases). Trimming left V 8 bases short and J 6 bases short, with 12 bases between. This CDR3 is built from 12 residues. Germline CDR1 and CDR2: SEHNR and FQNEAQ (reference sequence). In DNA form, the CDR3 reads TGTGCCAGCGAGGATCGGGGTGATACGCAGTATTTT. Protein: CASEDRGDTQYF.

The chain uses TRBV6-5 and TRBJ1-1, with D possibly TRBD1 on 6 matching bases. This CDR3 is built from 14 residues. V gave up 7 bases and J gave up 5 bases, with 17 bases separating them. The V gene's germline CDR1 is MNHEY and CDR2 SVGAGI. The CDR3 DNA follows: TGTGCCAGCACTTGGAGCCTAGGGGGGACTGAAGCTTTCTTT. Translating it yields CASTWSLGGTEAFF.

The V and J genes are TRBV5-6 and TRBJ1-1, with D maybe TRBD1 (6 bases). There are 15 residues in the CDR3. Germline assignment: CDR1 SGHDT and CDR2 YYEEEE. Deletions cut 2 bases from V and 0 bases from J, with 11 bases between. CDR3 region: CASSLTGHLNTEAFF. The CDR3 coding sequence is TGTGCCAGCAGCTTAACGGGACATTTGAACACTGAAGCTTTCTTT.

CDR3 DNA: TGTGCCAGCAGCTTAGGCAGGGACAATGAGCAGTTCTTC. As protein: CASSLGRDNEQFF. The rearrangement uses TRBV7-9 and TRBJ2-1, with D possibly matching TRBD1 (5 bases). Germline-derived CDR1 and CDR2 are SEHNR and FQNEAQ (reference sequence). Trimming took off 1 base at V and 5 bases at J, with 6 bases between the two ends. CDR3 length equals 13 residues.

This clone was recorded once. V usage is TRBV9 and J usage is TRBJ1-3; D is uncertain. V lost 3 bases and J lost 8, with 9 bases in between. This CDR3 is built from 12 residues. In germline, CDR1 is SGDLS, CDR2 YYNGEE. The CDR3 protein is CASSEPVDTIYF. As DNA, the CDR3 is TGTGCCAGCAGCGAACCGGTAGACACCATATATTTT.